What follows are 25 T cell receptor beta chains derived from one specimen sequenced in a study of cytotoxic CD8 clonotypes in ibrutinib-treated CLL. Method: immunoSEQ multiplex PCR; TCRdb's copy keeps in-frame clones and lacks some. The profile shows 20,000 to 25,000 clones, 70% to 75% of them singletons. Sequencing was performed on PBMCs, taken after 12 months of ibrutinib treatment. These receptors all stem from a human donor with chronic lymphocytic leukemia.

The chain couples TRBV7-2 to TRBJ2-5; D might be TRBD2 (6 bases). Germline-derived CDR1 and CDR2 are SGHTA and FQGNSA. Trimming took off 5 bases at V and 2 bases at J, with 9 bases between the two ends. This CDR3 is built from 13 residues. CDR3 in DNA: TGTGCCAGCAGCCACCGGGGGCAAGAGACCCAGTACTTC. Protein sequence: CASSHRGQETQYF.

The gene calls are TRBV7-8 and TRBJ2-3; D is unclear. Germline V gives CDR1 SGHVS, CDR2 FQNEAQ. With 5 bases removed from V and 5 bases from J, the gap between germline ends came to 14 bases. The CDR3 is 14 residues long. The CDR3 sequence: CASSQTLGKDTQYF. The CDR3 nucleotides read TGTGCCAGCAGCCAGACCCTAGGGAAAGATACGCAGTATTTT.

The chain carries TRBV7-2 and TRBJ1-4, with TRBD1 matching over 11 bases. Germline CDR1 SGHTA, CDR2 FQGNSA. The CDR3 contains 15 residues. The V gene end was trimmed by 5 bases and the J gene end by 8 bases; junction bases not matched to a gene: 7. The CDR3: CASSLRDRGDEKLFF. CDR3 bases: TGTGCCAGCAGCCTGCGGGACAGGGGGGACGAAAAACTGTTTTTT.

The rearrangement uses TRBV6-6 and TRBJ1-2; D ambiguous. V shed 2 bases and J shed 1 base, with 8 bases lying between them. The CDR3 has 14 residues. CDR1 is MNHNY, CDR2 SVGAGI, per germline (reference sequence). In DNA form, the CDR3 reads TGTGCCAGCAGTTACGACGGATTTAACTATGGCTACACCTTC. This sequence encodes CASSYDGFNYGYTF.

This sequence joins TRBV30 and TRBJ1-4; tentative D call: TRBD1 (5 bases). CDR3 length: 16 amino acids. In germline, CDR1 is GTSNPN, CDR2 SVGIG (reference sequence). Trimming took 4 bases from V and 8 from J, leaving 23 bases between them. This chain's CDR3 is CAWTKTTRATGEKLFF. The DNA of the CDR3 is TGTGCCTGGACTAAGACTACCAGGGCAACGGGCGAAAAACTGTTTTTT.

The rearrangement joins TRBV5-1 to TRBJ1-2; D not resolved. This CDR3 has 12 residues. The germline V gene has CDR1 SGHRS and CDR2 YFSETQ. V lost 7 bases to trimming and J lost 2 bases, with 9 bases between them. CDR3 DNA: TGCGCCAGCGCAGAGAGCAACTATGGCTACACCTTC. Translated: CASAESNYGYTF.

V gene TRBV7-6 combines with J gene TRBJ2-7, with a tentative D call TRBD1 (6 bases). V lost 1 base and J 6 bases, leaving 10 bases between the germline ends. This CDR3 region has 13 residues. The germline gives CDR1 SGHVS, CDR2 FNYEAQ. CDR3 region: CASSLGQTGEQYF. CDR3 coding DNA: TGTGCCAGCAGCTTAGGACAGACAGGCGAGCAGTACTTC.

The rearrangement uses TRBV27 and TRBJ1-6, with D uncertain. The CDR3 runs 14 residues. Per germline, CDR1 MNHEY and CDR2 SMNVEV (reference sequence). V lost 2 bases, J lost 7 bases, and 9 bases lay in between. In nucleotides, the CDR3 is TGTGCCAGCAGTTTACGGCAGGCCAATTCACCCCTCCACTTT. Amino acids: CASSLRQANSPLHF.

The chain is built from TRBV7-2 and TRBJ2-3; D not resolved. Germline CDR1 and CDR2: SGHTA and FQGNSA. Deletions cut 2 bases from V and 2 bases from J, with 11 bases between. The CDR3 length is 15 residues. CDR3 amino acids: CASSLQGTITDTQYF. The CDR3 DNA reads as TGTGCCAGCAGCTTACAAGGCACGATCACAGATACGCAGTATTTT.

The CDR3 region has the DNA TGTGCCAGCAGCGGCGGTCGCACAGATACGCAGTATTTT. Translating gives CASSGGRTDTQYF. The chain uses TRBV9 and TRBJ2-3; D remains unclear. This CDR3 comprises 13 residues. Germline lookup yields CDR1 SGDLS and CDR2 YYNGEE. Deletions cut 3 bases from V and 1 base from J, with 6 bases between.

The V and J genes are TRBV7-3 and TRBJ2-7; 9 positions agree with TRBD1. Germline lookup yields CDR1 SGHTA and CDR2 FQGTGA. After removal of 2 bases from V and 5 bases from J, the junction contained 1 base not matched to a gene. This CDR3 has 13 residues. CDR3 nucleotide sequence: TGTGCCAGCAGCTTAGGGGACAGGGACGAGCAGTACTTC. Its protein product is CASSLGDRDEQYF.

This chain connects TRBV7-3 to TRBJ1-1; D is undetermined. Trimming took off 5 bases at V and 5 bases at J, with 15 bases between the two ends. CDR3 size: 14 residues. Germline V gene sequence: CDR1 SGHTA, CDR2 FQGTGA. CDR3 nucleotides: TGTGCCAGCAGCAACACCGTGGATTGGACTGAAGCTTTCTTT. This codes for CASSNTVDWTEAFF.

This rearrangement joins TRBV2 to TRBJ1-2; D not resolved. This CDR3 comprises 14 residues. Per the germline V gene, CDR1 is SNHLY and CDR2 is FYNNEI. V lost 6 bases and J 5 bases, leaving 16 bases between the germline ends. This chain's CDR3 is CASSPPRTTYGYTF. The DNA of the CDR3 is TGTGCCAGCAGCCCCCCCAGGACTACTTATGGCTACACCTTC. The variable domain in full, with the rest retrieved from reference TRBV2 and TRBJ1-2, is EPEVTQTPSHQVTQMGQEVILRCVPISNHLYFYWYRQILGQKVEFLVSFYNNEISEKSEIFDDQFSVERPDGSNFTLKIRSTKLEDSAMYFCASSPPRTTYGYTFGSGTRLTVV.

This clone was detected only once. The rearrangement links TRBV2 to TRBJ1-5; D is unresolved. The CDR3 is made up of 16 amino acids. With 4 bases removed from V and 0 bases from J, the gap between germline ends came to 13 bases. Germline CDR1 reads SNHLY; CDR2 reads FYNNEI. CDR3 coding DNA: TGTGCCAGCAGTGTAGGTCGGCACAGTAGCAATCAGCCCCAGCATTTT. Protein sequence: CASSVGRHSSNQPQHF.

The J gene is TRBJ1-2, the V gene TRBV28, with TRBD1 matching 7 bases. CDR3 length equals 15 residues. The ends lost 6 bases at V and 3 bases at J; junction bases unmatched: 10. Germline V gives CDR1 MDHEN, CDR2 SYDVKM. In DNA, the CDR3 is TGTGCCAGCAGCCGAGGGGGCGGGTCGCACTATGGCTACACCTTC. Its protein product is CASSRGGGSHYGYTF.

The genes are TRBV28 and TRBJ2-3; D gene unclear. CDR3 length equals 13 residues. In germline, CDR1 is MDHEN, CDR2 SYDVKM. Trimming took off 4 bases at V and 2 bases at J, with 7 bases between the two ends. CDR3 coding DNA: TGTGCCAGCAGTTGGCGGACCACAGATACGCAGTATTTT. Translation gives CASSWRTTDTQYF.

This clone was detected only a few times. The rearrangement uses TRBV30 and TRBJ1-5; no definite D call. CDR3 length equals 15 residues. Germline V gene data show CDR1 as GTSNPN and CDR2 as SVGIG (reference sequence). Trimming cost V 1 base and J 3 bases, with 13 bases left between them. The DNA for the CDR3 is TGTGCCTGGAGTGCGGGCAGGCGATCCAATCAGCCCCAGCATTTT. This translates into CAWSAGRRSNQPQHF.

This clone has more than one count but fewer than ten. This CDR3 is also generated by other DNA sequences in the sample. This chain joins TRBV11-1 and TRBJ2-5; maybe TRBD2 (6 bases). Trimming pared 0 bases from V and 1 base from J, leaving 6 bases between. The CDR3 spans 14 residues. Germline loops: CDR1 SGHAT, CDR2 FQDESV (reference sequence). CDR3 sequence reads: CASSLAGGQETQYF. The CDR3 nucleotides are TGTGCCAGCAGCTTAGCGGGGGGCCAAGAGACCCAGTACTTC. Based on the CDR3 plus reference TRBV11-1 and TRBJ2-5, the full variable domain is EAEVAQSPRYKITEKSQAVAFWCDPISGHATLYWYRQILGQGPELLVQFQDESVVDDSQLPKDRFSAERLKGVDSTLKIQPAELGDSAMYLCASSLAGGQETQYFGPGTRLLVL.

The chain carries TRBV6-6 and TRBJ1-1, with 7 bases matching TRBD1. V gave up 5 bases and J gave up 10 bases; unmatched junction bases: 7. There are 12 residues in the CDR3. Germline loops: CDR1 MNHNY, CDR2 SVGAGI (reference sequence). The CDR3 DNA sequence: TGTGCCAGCAGTCTACAGGGGACAATAGCTTTCTTT. This translates into CASSLQGTIAFF.

This chain joins TRBV28 and TRBJ2-7, with D possibly being TRBD2 (6 bases). CDR1 is MDHEN, CDR2 SYDVKM, per germline. The CDR3 sequence is 15 residues long. Deletions cut 7 bases from V and 3 bases from J, with 19 bases between. CDR3 amino acids: CASNPRGILYYEQYF. The CDR3 coding sequence is TGTGCCAGCAATCCCCGGGGGATCCTCTACTACGAGCAGTACTTC.

This clone was seen only once. This chain uses TRBV7-2 with TRBJ2-7; D may correspond to TRBD1 or TRBD2 (6 bases each). CDR3 size: 15 residues. The V end was cut by 1 base, the J end by 0 bases, with 10 bases between. The germline gives CDR1 SGHTA, CDR2 FQGNSA. CDR3 residues: CASSLEQGGSYEQYF. The CDR3 DNA reads TGTGCCAGCAGCTTAGAACAGGGAGGCTCCTACGAGCAGTACTTC.

The chain couples TRBV19 to TRBJ1-4, with 10 positions matching TRBD1. Germline values: CDR1 LNHDA, CDR2 SQIVND (reference sequence). The trim removed 7 bases at V and 3 bases at J, leaving 5 bases unmatched. This CDR3 region has 15 residues. CDR3 DNA: TGTGCCAGTATGGACAGGGGGAGACCTAATGAAAAACTGTTTTTT. Encoded protein: CASMDRGRPNEKLFF.

In its sample, this clone was seen once. The rearrangement uses TRBV11-1 and TRBJ2-5; 10 bases match TRBD1. CDR3 length equals 15 residues. Germline V gene lookup returns CDR1 SGHAT and CDR2 FQDESV (reference sequence). Unmatched junction bases numbered 7, after V lost 7 bases and J lost 2 bases. The CDR3 loop reads CASNPGTGAQETQYF. CDR3 DNA sequence: TGTGCCAGCAACCCCGGGACAGGGGCGCAAGAGACCCAGTACTTC.

The V and J genes are TRBV5-1 and TRBJ2-7; D is unclear. This CDR3 has 13 residues. V lost 4 bases to trimming and J lost 3 bases, with 11 bases between them. The germline V gene has CDR1 SGHRS and CDR2 YFSETQ. The CDR3 nucleotides are TGCGCCAGCAGCCCGACGAATTTCTACGAGCAGTACTTC. Translation gives CASSPTNFYEQYF.

This clone is a singleton in its sample. The chain employs TRBV29-1 and TRBJ2-1, with TRBD2 as a possible D gene (7 bases). CDR1 and CDR2 from the germline V gene are SQVTM and ANQGSEA. Deletions cut 4 bases from V and 1 base from J, with 14 bases between. This CDR3 is built from 15 residues. CDR3 nucleotide sequence: TGCAGCGTTGCCGGGGGGCAAGCTTCCTACAATGAGCAGTTCTTC. This encodes CSVAGGQASYNEQFF.